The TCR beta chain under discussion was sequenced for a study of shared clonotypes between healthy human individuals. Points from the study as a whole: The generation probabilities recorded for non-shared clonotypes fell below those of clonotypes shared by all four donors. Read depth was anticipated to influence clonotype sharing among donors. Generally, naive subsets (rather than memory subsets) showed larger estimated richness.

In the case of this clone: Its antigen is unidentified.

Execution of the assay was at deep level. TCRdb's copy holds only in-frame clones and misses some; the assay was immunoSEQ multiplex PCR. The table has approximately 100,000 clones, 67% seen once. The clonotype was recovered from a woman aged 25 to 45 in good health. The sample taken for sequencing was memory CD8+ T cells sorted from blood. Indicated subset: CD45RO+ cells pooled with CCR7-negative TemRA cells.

The CDR3 is CASSGTSGDNEQFF. CDR3 coding DNA: TGTGCCAGCAGCGGGACTAGCGGGGACAATGAGCAGTTCTTC. The chain recombines TRBV7-9 with TRBJ2-1; 13 nucleotides line up with TRBD2. Losses at the gene ends were 5 bases for V and 5 bases for J; bases not matched to a gene: 0. CDR3 length equals 14 residues. CDR1 and CDR2 (germline): SEHNR, FQNEAQ (reference sequence).